This TCR beta chain was identified during a study of PD-L1 blockade in urothelial cancer. Across the whole study: Most patients, about 85% of the roughly 30, were males with bladder-origin cancer. Prior chemotherapy regimens per patient numbered 0 to 3. At 3 weeks after treatment start (second dose) and again at 6 weeks, blood was analyzed.

Time point described: peripheral blood 6 weeks after treatment start. The assay was immunoSEQ multiplex PCR, and TCRdb's table has in-frame clones only and misses some. The sample carries 100,000 to 150,000 clones, 86% recorded once. The germline V gene encodes CDR1 LNHDA and CDR2 SQIVND (reference sequence). The CDR3 loop spans 16 amino acids. With 3 bases clipped from V and 5 bases from J, the junction kept 9 bases outside the gene matches. V usage is TRBV19 and J usage is TRBJ2-5; 10 bases agree with TRBD2. Here the sequenced sample was PBMCs, taken around atezolizumab (anti-PD-L1) treatment. This receptor was identified in a middle-aged man with urothelial cancer. Here the CDR3 DNA reads TGTGCCAGTAGTATTTCTCTAGCGGGAGAATGGGAGACCCAGTACTTC. As protein: CASSISLAGEWETQYF.